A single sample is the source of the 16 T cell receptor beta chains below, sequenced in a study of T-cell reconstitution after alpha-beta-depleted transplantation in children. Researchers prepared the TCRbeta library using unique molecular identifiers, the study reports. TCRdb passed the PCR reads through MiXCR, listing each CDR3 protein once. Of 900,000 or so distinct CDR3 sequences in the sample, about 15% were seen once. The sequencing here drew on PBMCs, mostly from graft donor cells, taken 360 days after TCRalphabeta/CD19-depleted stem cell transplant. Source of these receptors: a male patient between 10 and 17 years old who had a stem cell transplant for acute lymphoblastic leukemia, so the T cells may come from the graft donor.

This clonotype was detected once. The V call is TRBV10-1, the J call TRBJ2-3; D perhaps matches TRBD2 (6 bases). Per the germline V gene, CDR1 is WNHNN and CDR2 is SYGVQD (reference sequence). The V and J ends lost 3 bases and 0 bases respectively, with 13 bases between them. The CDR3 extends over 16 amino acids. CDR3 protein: CASSDYRGTSTDTQYF. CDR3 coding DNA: TGCGCCAGCAGTGATTATCGCGGGACTAGCACAGATACGCAGTATTTT.

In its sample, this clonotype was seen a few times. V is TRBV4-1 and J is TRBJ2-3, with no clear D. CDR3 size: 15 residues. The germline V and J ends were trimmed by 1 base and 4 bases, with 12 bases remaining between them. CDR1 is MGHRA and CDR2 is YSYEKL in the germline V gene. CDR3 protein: CASSQVVTLADTQYF. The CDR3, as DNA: TGCGCCAGCAGCCAAGTGGTAACCCTGGCAGATACGCAGTATTTT.

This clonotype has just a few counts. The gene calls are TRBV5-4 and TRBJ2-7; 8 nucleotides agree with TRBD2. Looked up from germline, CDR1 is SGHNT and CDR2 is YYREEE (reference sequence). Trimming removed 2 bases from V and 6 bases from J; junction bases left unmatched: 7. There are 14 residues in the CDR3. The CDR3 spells CASSFTGGPSEQYF. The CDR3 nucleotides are TGTGCCAGCAGCTTCACGGGAGGGCCTTCCGAGCAGTACTTC.

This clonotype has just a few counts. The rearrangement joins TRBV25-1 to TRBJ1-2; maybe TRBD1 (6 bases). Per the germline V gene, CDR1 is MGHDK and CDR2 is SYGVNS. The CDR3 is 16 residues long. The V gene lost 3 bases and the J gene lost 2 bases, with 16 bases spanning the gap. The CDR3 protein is CASSEGRGMGNYGYTF. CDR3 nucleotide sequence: TGTGCCAGCAGTGAGGGCAGGGGAATGGGAAACTATGGCTACACCTTC.

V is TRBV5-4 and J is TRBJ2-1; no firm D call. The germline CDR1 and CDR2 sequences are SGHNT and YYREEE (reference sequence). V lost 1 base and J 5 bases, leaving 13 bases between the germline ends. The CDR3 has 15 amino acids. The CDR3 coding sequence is TGTGCCAGCAGCTTGTCAGGCCGGCGGAACAATGAGCAGTTCTTC. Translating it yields CASSLSGRRNNEQFF.

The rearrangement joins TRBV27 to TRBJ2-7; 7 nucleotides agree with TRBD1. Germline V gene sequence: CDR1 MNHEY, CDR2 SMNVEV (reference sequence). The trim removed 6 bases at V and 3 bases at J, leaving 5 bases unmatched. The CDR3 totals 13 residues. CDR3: CASRPQGFYEQYF. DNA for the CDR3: TGTGCCAGCAGGCCACAGGGGTTCTACGAGCAGTACTTC.

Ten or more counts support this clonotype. CDR3 residues: CASSFRTSGGNEQFF. CDR3 bases: TGCGCCAGCAGCTTCCGGACTAGCGGAGGCAATGAGCAGTTCTTC. The chain has TRBV5-1 and TRBJ2-1, with TRBD2 matching over 10 bases. Germline assignment: CDR1 SGHRS and CDR2 YFSETQ. The CDR3 consists of 15 residues. J lost 6 bases, V lost 2 bases, and 5 bases had no gene match.

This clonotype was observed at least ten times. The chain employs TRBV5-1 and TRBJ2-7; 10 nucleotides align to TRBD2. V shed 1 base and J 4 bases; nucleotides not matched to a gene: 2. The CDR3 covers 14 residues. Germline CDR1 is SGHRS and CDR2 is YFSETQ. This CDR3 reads CASSLPSGSYEQYF. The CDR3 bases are TGCGCCAGCAGCTTGCCTAGCGGGAGTTACGAGCAGTACTTC.

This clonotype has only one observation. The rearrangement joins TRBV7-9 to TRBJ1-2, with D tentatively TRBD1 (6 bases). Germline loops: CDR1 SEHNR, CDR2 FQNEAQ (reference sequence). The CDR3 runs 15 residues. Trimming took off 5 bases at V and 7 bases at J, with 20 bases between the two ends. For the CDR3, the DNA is TGTGCCAGCAGCCAGGTTGTTGGGGGGGGGCCTGGCTACACCTTC. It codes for CASSQVVGGGPGYTF.

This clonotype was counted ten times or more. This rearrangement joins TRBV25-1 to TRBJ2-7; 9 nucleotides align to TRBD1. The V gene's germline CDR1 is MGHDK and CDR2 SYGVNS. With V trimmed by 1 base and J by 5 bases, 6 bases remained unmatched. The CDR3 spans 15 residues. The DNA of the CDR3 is TGTGCCAGCAGTGAATCGGGGACAGGGTTTCACGAGCAGTACTTC. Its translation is CASSESGTGFHEQYF.

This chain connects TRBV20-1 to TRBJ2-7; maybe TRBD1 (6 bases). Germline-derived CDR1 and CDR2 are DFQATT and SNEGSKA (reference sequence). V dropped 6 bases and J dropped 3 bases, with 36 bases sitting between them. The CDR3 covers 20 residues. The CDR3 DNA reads TGCAGTGCCTCCGGCCCGCCCACAGCCCAAGGGGGATTGAAGGTCTACGAGCAGTACTTC. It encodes CSASGPPTAQGGLKVYEQYF.

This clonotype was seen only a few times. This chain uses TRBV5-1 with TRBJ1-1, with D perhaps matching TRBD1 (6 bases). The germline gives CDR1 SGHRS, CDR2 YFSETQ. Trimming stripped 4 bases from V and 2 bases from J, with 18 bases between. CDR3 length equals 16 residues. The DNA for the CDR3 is TGCGCCAGCAGCACAGGGCCCAACCACAGAAACACTGAAGCTTTCTTT. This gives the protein CASSTGPNHRNTEAFF.

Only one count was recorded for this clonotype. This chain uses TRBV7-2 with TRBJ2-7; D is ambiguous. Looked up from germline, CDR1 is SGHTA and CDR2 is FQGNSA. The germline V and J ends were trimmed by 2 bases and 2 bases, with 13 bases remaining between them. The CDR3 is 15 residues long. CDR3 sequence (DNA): TGTGCCAGCAGCTTAAACATCGGGCAACCCTACGAGCAGTACTTC. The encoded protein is CASSLNIGQPYEQYF.

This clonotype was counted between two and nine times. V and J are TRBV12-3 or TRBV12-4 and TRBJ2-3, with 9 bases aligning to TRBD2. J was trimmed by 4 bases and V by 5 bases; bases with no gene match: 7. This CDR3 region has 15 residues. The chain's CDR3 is CASSPVAGVADTQYF. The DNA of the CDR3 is TGTGCCAGCAGTCCAGTAGCGGGAGTCGCAGATACGCAGTATTTT.

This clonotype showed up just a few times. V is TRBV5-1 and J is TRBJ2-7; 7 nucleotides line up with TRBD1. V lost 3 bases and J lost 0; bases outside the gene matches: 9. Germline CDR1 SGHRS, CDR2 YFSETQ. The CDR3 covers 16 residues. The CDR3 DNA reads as TGCGCCAGCAGCTCCCATACAGGGGTGAGCTCCTACGAGCAGTACTTC. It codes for CASSSHTGVSSYEQYF.

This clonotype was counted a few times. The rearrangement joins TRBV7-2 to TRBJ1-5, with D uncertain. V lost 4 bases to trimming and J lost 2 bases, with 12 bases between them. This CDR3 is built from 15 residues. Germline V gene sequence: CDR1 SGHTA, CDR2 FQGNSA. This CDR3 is CASSWSADGNQPQHF. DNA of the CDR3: TGTGCCAGCAGCTGGAGCGCCGATGGCAATCAGCCCCAGCATTTT.